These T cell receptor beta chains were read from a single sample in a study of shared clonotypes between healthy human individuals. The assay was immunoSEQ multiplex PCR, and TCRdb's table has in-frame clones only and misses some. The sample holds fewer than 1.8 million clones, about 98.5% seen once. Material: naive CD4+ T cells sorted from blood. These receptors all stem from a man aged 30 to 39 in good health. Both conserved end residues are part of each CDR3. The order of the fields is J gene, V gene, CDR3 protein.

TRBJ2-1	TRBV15	CATSRELARLSSYNEQFF
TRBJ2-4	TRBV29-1	CSVEGRGGQGPAKNIQYF
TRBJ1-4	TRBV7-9	CASSSRATNEKLFF
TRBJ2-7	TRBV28	CASTLRAGGSYEQYF
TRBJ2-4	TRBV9	CASSVSSGLGIQYF
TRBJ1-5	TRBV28	CATYPGPFNQPQHF
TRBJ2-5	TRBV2	CASTRPGQGRQTQYF
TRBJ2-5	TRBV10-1	CASSPGPGETQYF
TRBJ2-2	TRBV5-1	CASSWDLGTGELFF
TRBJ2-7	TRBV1	CTSSQPWGQGSYEQYF
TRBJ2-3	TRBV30	CAWSAGVSTDTQYF
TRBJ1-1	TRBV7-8	CASSPRWGGNTEAFF
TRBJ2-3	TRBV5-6	CASSLTSGGAPTDTQYF
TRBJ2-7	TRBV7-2	CASSTTGGFSYEQYF
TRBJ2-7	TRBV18	CASSRGQGVTYEQYF
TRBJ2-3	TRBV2	CASNLNRGTDTQYF
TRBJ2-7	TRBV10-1	CASSRTGGGEQYF
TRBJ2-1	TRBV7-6	CASSPGSRAEQFF
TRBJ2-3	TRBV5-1	CASSPWGTGNTDTQYF
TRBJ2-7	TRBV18	CASSPLTGTGAYEQYF
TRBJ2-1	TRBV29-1	CSVEDWVTSENEQFF
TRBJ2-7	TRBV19	CASSMTGRSYEQYF
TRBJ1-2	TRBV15	CATSRDQGMHYGYTF
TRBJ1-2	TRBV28	CASSAGQDYGYTF
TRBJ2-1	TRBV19	CASSTSIAGRHNEQFF
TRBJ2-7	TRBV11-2	CASSPSTSGPYEQYF
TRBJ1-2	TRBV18	CASSPTGGADYGYTF
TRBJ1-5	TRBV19	CASSRRVGHQPQHF
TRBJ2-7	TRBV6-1	CASTPLGEGLGEQYF
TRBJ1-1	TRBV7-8	CASSLARGENTEAFF
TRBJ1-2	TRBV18	CASSPPPGQMYGYTF
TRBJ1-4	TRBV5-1	CASSLARTGGASNEKLFF
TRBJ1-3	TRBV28	CASSFQNTIYF
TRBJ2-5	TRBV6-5	CASSMHRREDQYF
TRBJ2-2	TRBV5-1	CASSRLLAGDGGELFF
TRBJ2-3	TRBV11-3	CASSISGTDTQYF
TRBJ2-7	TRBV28	CASSLSSFMGTTYEQYF
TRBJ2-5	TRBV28	CASSTPRTEEETQYF
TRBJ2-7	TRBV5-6	CASSDGRLAANEQYF
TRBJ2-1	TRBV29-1	CSARRLAGASQFF
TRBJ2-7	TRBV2	CASAASFYEQYF
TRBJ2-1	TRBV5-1	CASSLSPSNEQFF
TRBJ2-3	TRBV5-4	CASSPRAGGLDTQYF
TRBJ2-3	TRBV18	CASSPVQGATDTQYF
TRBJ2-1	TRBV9	CASSPRLAGGYNEQFF
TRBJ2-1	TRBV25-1	CASSEGRSSYNEQFF
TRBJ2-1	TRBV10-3	CAISGQREEQFF
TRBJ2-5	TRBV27	CASSLQGRWETQYF
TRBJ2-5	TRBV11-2	CASSLDRAVGQETQYF
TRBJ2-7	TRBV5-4	CASSFRTSGTYEQYF
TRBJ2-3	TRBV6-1	CASSERLLNTDTQYF
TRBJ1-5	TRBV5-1	CASSYWTGGYQPQHF
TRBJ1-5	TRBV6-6	CASSSYAGDRNQPQHF
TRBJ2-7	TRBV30	CAWSGAEEQYF
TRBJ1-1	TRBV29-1	CSVFRVMNTEAFF
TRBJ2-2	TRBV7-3	CASSPRASGTNTGELFF
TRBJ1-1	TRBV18	CASSPSHENTEAFF
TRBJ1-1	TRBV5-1	CASSLLPGDVVTEAFF
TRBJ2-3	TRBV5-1	CASSLAAGGIFTDTQYF
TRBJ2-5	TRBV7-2	CASSFTSGRSQETQYF